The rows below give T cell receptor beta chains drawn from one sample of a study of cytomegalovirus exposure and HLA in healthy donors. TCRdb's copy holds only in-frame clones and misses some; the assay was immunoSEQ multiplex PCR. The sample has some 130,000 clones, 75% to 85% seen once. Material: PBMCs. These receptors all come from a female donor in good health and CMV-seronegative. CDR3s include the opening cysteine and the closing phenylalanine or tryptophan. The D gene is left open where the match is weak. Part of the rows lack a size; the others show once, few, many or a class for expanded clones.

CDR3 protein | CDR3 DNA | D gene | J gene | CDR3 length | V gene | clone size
CASSLGTGPSYEQYF | TGTGCCAGCAGCTTAGGGACAGGTCCTTCCTACGAGCAGTACTTC | TRBD1 | TRBJ2-7 | 15 | TRBV7-2 | NA
CASGLRDTRFYNEQFF | TGTGCTAGTGGTTTGCGGGACACACGATTCTACAATGAGCAGTTCTTC | NA | TRBJ2-1 | 16 | TRBV12-5 | NA
CASSDSRYNEQFF | TGTGCCAGCAGTGACTCTCGCTACAATGAGCAGTTCTTC | NA | TRBJ2-1 | 13 | TRBV25-1 | NA
CASSTYRGRETQYF | TGTGCCAGCAGCACCTACAGGGGGCGGGAGACCCAGTACTTC | TRBD1 | TRBJ2-5 | 14 | TRBV7-9 | NA
CASSYGQGNEKLFF | TGTGCCAGCAGTTACGGGCAGGGCAATGAAAAACTGTTTTTT | NA | TRBJ1-4 | 14 | TRBV6-6 | NA
CATSRRSLVTNEQFF | TGTGCCACCAGCAGAAGGTCACTAGTCACCAATGAGCAGTTCTTC | NA | TRBJ2-1 | 15 | TRBV15 | NA
CASSPGQVGLNTEAFF | TGCGCCAGCAGCCCCGGACAGGTTGGGTTAAACACTGAAGCTTTCTTT | TRBD1 | TRBJ1-1 | 16 | TRBV5-1 | NA
CASSLWSGEQFF | TGTGCCAGCAGCTTATGGTCGGGTGAGCAGTTCTTC | NA | TRBJ2-1 | 12 | TRBV7-9 | NA
CASSLLASVYNEQFF | TGTGCCAGCAGCCTACTAGCGAGCGTCTACAATGAGCAGTTCTTC | TRBD2 | TRBJ2-1 | 15 | TRBV2 | once
CASTSDRPFGGANTEAFF | TGTGCCAGCACCTCCGATCGTCCATTCGGGGGGGCGAACACTGAAGCTTTCTTT | NA | TRBJ1-1 | 18 | TRBV28 | NA
CASPDSPDTQYF | TGTGCCAGCCCGGACAGTCCAGATACGCAGTATTTT | NA | TRBJ2-3 | 12 | TRBV2 | NA
CASSHPQGAGTDTQYF | TGTGCCAGCAGCCACCCACAGGGGGCCGGCACAGATACGCAGTATTTT | TRBD1 | TRBJ2-3 | 16 | TRBV7-9 | NA
CAWRSTTGGAEKLFF | TGTGCCTGGAGGAGCACGACAGGGGGAGCTGAAAAACTGTTTTTT | TRBD1 | TRBJ1-4 | 15 | TRBV30 | NA
CACHGTSGFSYEQYF | TGTGCCTGCCACGGGACTAGCGGTTTCTCCTACGAGCAGTACTTC | TRBD2 | TRBJ2-7 | 15 | TRBV30 | NA
CASSDQLAQETQYF | TGTGCCAGCAGCGATCAGTTAGCCCAAGAGACCCAGTACTTC | NA | TRBJ2-5 | 14 | TRBV28 | NA
CASSFTQGADTQYF | TGTGCCAGCAGCTTTACTCAGGGGGCAGATACGCAGTATTTT | TRBD1 | TRBJ2-3 | 14 | TRBV7-9 | NA
CSVDSGDSSTYEQYF | TGCAGCGTTGATTCTGGGGACTCATCAACCTACGAGCAGTACTTC | NA | TRBJ2-7 | 15 | TRBV29-1 | NA
CASYQRGREDSYEQYF | TGTGCCAGCTACCAAAGGGGGCGGGAGGATTCCTACGAGCAGTACTTT | NA | TRBJ2-7 | 16 | TRBV7-9 | NA
CASSRTSGRRPEQFF | TGTGCCAGCAGTAGAACTAGCGGGAGACGGCCTGAGCAGTTCTTC | TRBD2 | TRBJ2-1 | 15 | TRBV6-5 | NA
CAIIAAGQGGNGYTF | TGTGCCATCATTGCCGCGGGACAGGGGGGAAATGGCTACACCTTC | TRBD1 | TRBJ1-2 | 15 | TRBV10-3 | NA
CATGGPGTLYEQYF | TGTGCCACGGGGGGTCCCGGGACTCTTTACGAGCAGTACTTC | TRBD2 | TRBJ2-7 | 14 | TRBV7-9 | NA
CASRNNYVGTGYDTEAFF | TGTGCCAGCAGGAACAATTACGTCGGGACAGGGTACGACACTGAAGCTTTCTTT | TRBD1 | TRBJ1-1 | 18 | TRBV7-9 | few
CASSFPDRDSEQYF | TGTGCCAGCAGTTTCCCCGACAGGGACTCCGAGCAGTACTTC | NA | TRBJ2-7 | 14 | TRBV28 | NA
CASSPDRALGYTF | TGTGCCAGCAGTCCGGACAGGGCGTTGGGCTACACCTTC | TRBD1 | TRBJ1-2 | 13 | TRBV27 | NA
CAWSVIRGAEKLFF | TGTGCCTGGAGTGTTATCAGGGGCGCAGAAAAACTGTTTTTT | NA | TRBJ1-4 | 14 | TRBV30 | NA
CASSTLSGNTGELFF | TGTGCCAGCAGTACCTTGAGCGGGAACACCGGGGAGCTGTTTTTT | NA | TRBJ2-2 | 15 | TRBV6-4 | NA
CASSWVGGDTQYF | TGTGCCAGCAGTTGGGTGGGGGGGGATACGCAGTATTTT | TRBD2 | TRBJ2-3 | 13 | TRBV6-5 | NA
CASSPHQGTYEQYF | TGTGCCAGCAGCCCCCATCAGGGGACCTACGAGCAGTACTTC | NA | TRBJ2-7 | 14 | TRBV21-1 | NA
CAWSGGTGNEAFF | TGTGCCTGGAGTGGGGGCACTGGGAATGAAGCTTTCTTT | NA | TRBJ1-1 | 13 | TRBV30 | NA
CASSLDSNTEAFF | TGTGCTAGCAGCTTAGACAGTAACACTGAAGCTTTCTTT | NA | TRBJ1-1 | 13 | TRBV7-7 | NA
CASSQGSMNTEAFF | TGTGCCAGCAGCCAAGGTAGTATGAACACTGAAGCTTTCTTT | NA | TRBJ1-1 | 14 | TRBV14 | few
CASSPRGAGDTGELFF | TGTGCCAGCAGCCCCAGGGGAGCGGGGGACACCGGGGAGCTGTTTTTT | TRBD2 | TRBJ2-2 | 16 | TRBV9 | NA
CSAPAGETQYF | TGCAGTGCCCCCGCAGGGGAGACCCAGTACTTC | NA | TRBJ2-5 | 11 | TRBV20-1 | NA
CASRPDPRGTEAFF | TGTGCCAGCAGGCCCGACCCTCGGGGCACTGAAGCTTTCTTT | NA | TRBJ1-1 | 14 | TRBV5-6 | few
CASQGIGFGGYEQYF | TGTGCCAGCCAGGGGATCGGGTTCGGGGGGTACGAGCAGTACTTC | NA | TRBJ2-7 | 15 | TRBV7-8 | NA
CASSPDTKPNTEAFF | TGTGCCAGCAGCCCAGACACCAAACCGAACACTGAAGCTTTCTTT | NA | TRBJ1-1 | 15 | TRBV5-6 | few
CAWSVVRASGRGYEQYF | TGTGCCTGGAGTGTAGTTCGGGCTAGCGGGAGGGGCTACGAGCAGTACTTC | TRBD2 | TRBJ2-7 | 17 | TRBV30 | NA
CASSHDRPTHGYTF | TGCGCCAGCAGCCACGACAGGCCAACACATGGCTACACCTTC | NA | TRBJ1-2 | 14 | TRBV4-1 | NA
CASSSTGGGTDTQYF | TGTGCCAGCAGTTCGACAGGGGGTGGGACAGATACGCAGTATTTT | TRBD1 | TRBJ2-3 | 15 | TRBV28 | NA
CAWRDLRTSRHYEQYF | TGTGCCTGGAGGGACCTACGGACTAGCCGACACTACGAGCAGTACTTC | TRBD2 | TRBJ2-7 | 16 | TRBV30 | NA
CASSLGLTGGLYEQYF | TGTGCCAGCAGCTTAGGCCTCACAGGGGGTCTCTACGAGCAGTACTTC | TRBD1 | TRBJ2-7 | 16 | TRBV7-2 | NA
CASSSGGGNTEAFF | TGCGCCAGCAGCTCCGGCGGTGGAAACACTGAAGCTTTCTTT | NA | TRBJ1-1 | 14 | TRBV5-1 | few
CASSPPFRVGETQYF | TGTGCCAGCAGCCCTCCTTTCAGGGTGGGCGAGACCCAGTACTTC | NA | TRBJ2-5 | 15 | TRBV7-9 | NA
CASSLDSQETQYF | TGTGCTAGCAGCTTAGACAGTCAAGAGACCCAGTACTTC | NA | TRBJ2-5 | 13 | TRBV7-7 | NA
CASSLNRGSEKLFF | TGTGCCAGCAGCTTGAACAGGGGCAGTGAAAAACTGTTTTTT | TRBD1 | TRBJ1-4 | 14 | TRBV5-4 | NA